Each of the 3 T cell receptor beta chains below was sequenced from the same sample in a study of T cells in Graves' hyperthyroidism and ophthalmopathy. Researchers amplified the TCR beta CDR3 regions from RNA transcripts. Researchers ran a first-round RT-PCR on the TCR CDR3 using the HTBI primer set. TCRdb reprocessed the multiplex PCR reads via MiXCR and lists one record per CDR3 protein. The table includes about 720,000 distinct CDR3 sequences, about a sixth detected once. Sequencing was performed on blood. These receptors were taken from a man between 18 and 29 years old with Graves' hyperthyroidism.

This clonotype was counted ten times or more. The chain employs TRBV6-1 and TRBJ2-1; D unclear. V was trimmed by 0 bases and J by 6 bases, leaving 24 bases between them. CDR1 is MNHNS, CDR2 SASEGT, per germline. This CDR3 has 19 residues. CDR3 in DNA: TGTGCCAGCAGTGAAGCCCGCAGGATGAGTTACCTTCACGGCAATGAGCAGTTCTTC. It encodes CASSEARRMSYLHGNEQFF.

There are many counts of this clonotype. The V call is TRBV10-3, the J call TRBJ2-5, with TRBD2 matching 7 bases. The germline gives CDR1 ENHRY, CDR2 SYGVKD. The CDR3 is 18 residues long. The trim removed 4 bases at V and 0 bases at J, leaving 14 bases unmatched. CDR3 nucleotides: TGTGCCATCAGTGGCAAATCTCATGAAGCGGGGCACCAAGAGACCCAGTACTTC. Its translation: CAISGKSHEAGHQETQYF.

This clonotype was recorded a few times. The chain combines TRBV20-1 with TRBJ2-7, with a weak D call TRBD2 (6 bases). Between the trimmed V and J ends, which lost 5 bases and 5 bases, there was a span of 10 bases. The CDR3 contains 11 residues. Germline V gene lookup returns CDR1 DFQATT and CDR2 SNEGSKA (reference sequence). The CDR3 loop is CSAPTGDEQYF. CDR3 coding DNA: TGCAGTGCTCCTACGGGGGACGAGCAGTACTTC.